The rows below give T cell receptor beta chains drawn from one sample of a study of shared clonotypes between healthy human individuals. The protocol was immunoSEQ multiplex PCR, while the TCRdb copy is restricted to in-frame clones and leaves out a portion. This sample has about 2 million clones, with roughly 94% found just once. The source material was naive CD4+ T cells sorted from blood. The origin of the receptors is a man between 18 and 35 years old in good health. The CDR3 runs from the conserved cysteine through the conserved F or W. A D gene is named only where the DNA matches it firmly.

d_call	j_call	v_call	cdr3_nt	cdr3_aa
NA	TRBJ2-5	TRBV9	TGTGCCAGCAGCGCCCAAGCTTCTGGAGAGACCCAGTACTTC	CASSAQASGETQYF
TRBD2	TRBJ2-1	TRBV29-1	TGCAGCGTCCGGACTAGCGGGATCGGGTGGCAGTTCTTC	CSVRTSGIGWQFF
NA	TRBJ1-2	TRBV4-1	TGCGCCAGCAGCCAAGGAACAGTAGGGACCTATGGCTACACCTTC	CASSQGTVGTYGYTF
NA	TRBJ2-7	TRBV28	TGTGCCAGCAGTTCCCCACAGGATTACGAGCAGTACTTC	CASSSPQDYEQYF
NA	TRBJ2-7	TRBV7-2	TGTGCCAGCAGCTTAAGTCGTAGGAACGAGCAGTACTTC	CASSLSRRNEQYF
NA	TRBJ2-6	TRBV7-2	TGTGCCAGCAGCTTATTTTCAGTCAAAGCCGGGGCCAACGTCCTGACTTTC	CASSLFSVKAGANVLTF
TRBD2	TRBJ2-1	TRBV10-3	TGTGCCATCAGCAAACTAGCGGAGACCTACAATGAGCAGTTCTTC	CAISKLAETYNEQFF
NA	TRBJ2-2	TRBV25-1	TGTGCCAGCAGTGGAACAGGGCCCGGGGAGCTGTTTTTT	CASSGTGPGELFF
NA	TRBJ2-7	TRBV29-1	TGCAGCGTACGACAGGATAGCCCCTACGAGCAGTACTTC	CSVRQDSPYEQYF
NA	TRBJ2-5	TRBV2	TGTGCCAGCAGTGGACAAATACAAGAGACCCAGTACTTC	CASSGQIQETQYF